The clone carrying this T cell receptor (beta chain) was seen a handful of times. Antigen unknown. This sample also contains other DNA sequences that code for the same CDR3. In germline, CDR1 is MGHDK, CDR2 SYGVNS. The CDR3 covers 14 residues. The V gene lost 3 bases and the J gene lost 6 bases, with 14 bases spanning the gap. As the sequencing template, cDNA was produced by extracting RNA and reverse transcribing it. The method was immunoSEQ multiplex PCR; TCRdb's version includes in-frame clones alone and lacks a portion of them. The data contain around 250,000 clones, roughly 69% of them seen just once; the ten biggest clones take up approximately 1.2%. This entry comes from a study of CD8+ T cells in alopecia areata. Overall study: Twice daily, treated patients received 5 to 10 mg of oral tofacitinib. Tofacitinib treatment spanned 6 to 18 months, with 6 months off drug afterward. General observations from the study: TCR sharing was clearer in mice than between patients, perhaps partly owing to patient HLA diversity.

The gene calls are TRBV25-1 and TRBJ1-1, with D maybe TRBD1 (6 bases). The clonotype comes from a human donor with alopecia areata. The sample here was CD4+ T cells sorted from blood, taken at week 0. This CDR3 is CASSDQGRGAEAFF. In nucleotides, the CDR3 is TGTGCCAGCAGTGATCAGGGGCGGGGGGCTGAAGCTTTCTTT.